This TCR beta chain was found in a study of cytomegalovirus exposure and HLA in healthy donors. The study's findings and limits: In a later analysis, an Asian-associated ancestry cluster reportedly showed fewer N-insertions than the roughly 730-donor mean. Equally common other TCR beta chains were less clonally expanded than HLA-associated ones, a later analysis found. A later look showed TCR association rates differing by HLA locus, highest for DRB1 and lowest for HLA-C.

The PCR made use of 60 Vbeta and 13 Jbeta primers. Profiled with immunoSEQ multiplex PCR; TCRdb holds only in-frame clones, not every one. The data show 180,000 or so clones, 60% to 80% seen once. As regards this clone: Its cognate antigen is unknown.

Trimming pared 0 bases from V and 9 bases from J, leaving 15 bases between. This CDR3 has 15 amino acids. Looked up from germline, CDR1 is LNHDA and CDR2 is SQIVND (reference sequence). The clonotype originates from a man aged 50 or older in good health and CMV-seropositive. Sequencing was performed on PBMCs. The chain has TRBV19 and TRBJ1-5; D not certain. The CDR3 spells CASSIDRPSRGPQHF. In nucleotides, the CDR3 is TGTGCCAGTAGTATAGACCGACCGAGCCGGGGGCCCCAGCATTTT.